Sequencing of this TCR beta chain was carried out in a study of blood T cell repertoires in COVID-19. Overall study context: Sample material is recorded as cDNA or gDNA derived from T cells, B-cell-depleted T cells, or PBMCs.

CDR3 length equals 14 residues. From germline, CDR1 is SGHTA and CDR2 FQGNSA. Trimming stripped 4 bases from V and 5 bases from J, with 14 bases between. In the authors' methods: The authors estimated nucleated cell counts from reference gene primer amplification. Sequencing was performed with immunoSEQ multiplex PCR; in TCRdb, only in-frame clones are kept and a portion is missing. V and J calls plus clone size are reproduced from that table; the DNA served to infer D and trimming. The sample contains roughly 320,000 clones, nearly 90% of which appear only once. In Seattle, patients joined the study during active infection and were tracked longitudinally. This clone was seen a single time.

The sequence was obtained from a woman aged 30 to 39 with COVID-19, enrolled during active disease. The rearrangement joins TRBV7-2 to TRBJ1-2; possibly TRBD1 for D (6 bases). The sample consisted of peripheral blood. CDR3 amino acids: CASSSPGGRYGYTF. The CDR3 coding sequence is TGTGCCAGCAGCTCCCCGGGGGGGCGATATGGCTACACCTTC.